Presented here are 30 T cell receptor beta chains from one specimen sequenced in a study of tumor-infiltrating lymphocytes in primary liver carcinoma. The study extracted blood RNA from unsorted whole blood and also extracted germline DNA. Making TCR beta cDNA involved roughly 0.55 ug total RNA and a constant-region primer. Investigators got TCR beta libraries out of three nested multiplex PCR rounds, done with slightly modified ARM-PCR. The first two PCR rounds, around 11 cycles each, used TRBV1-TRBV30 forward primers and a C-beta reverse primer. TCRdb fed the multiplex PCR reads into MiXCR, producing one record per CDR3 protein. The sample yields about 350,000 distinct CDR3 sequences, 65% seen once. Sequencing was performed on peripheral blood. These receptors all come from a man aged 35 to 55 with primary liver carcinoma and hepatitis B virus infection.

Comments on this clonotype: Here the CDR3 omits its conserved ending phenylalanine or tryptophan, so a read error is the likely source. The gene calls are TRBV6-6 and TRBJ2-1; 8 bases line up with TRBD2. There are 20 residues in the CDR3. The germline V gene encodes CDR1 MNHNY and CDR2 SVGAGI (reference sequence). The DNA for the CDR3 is TGTGCCAGCAGTTACTCTTCTAGCGGGCCCCTAATTAGCTCCTACAGTGAGCAGTTCCTC. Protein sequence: CASSYSSSGPLISSYSEQFL.

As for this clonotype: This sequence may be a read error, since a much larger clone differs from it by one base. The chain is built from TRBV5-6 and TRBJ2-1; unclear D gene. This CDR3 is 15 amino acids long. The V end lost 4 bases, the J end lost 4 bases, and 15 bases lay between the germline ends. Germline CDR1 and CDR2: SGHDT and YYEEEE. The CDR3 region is CASSPWASRYNEQFF. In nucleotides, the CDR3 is TGTGCCAGCAGCCCTTGGGCGTCGAGGTACAATGAGCAGTTCTTC.

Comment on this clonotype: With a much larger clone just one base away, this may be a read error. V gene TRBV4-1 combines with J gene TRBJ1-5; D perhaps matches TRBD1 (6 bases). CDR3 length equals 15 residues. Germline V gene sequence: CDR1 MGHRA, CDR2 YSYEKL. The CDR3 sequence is CASIQGGAGNQPQHF. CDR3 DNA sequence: TGCGCCAGCATCCAAGGGGGGGCTGGCAATCAGCCCCAGCATTTT.

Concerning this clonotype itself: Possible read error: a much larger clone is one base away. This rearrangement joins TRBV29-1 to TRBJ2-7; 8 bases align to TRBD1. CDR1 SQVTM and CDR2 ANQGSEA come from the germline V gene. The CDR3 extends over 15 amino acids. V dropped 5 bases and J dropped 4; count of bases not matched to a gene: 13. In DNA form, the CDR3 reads TGCAGCGTTCAATCCGGGGCAGGGGGCATTTACGAGCAGTACTTC. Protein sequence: CSVQSGAGGIYEQYF.

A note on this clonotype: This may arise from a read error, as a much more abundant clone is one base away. The CDR3 region is CASNYSEQGHSPLHF. The DNA of the CDR3 is TGTGCCAGCAATTACTCTGAGCAGGGCCATTCACCCCTCCACTTT. J is TRBJ1-6 and V is TRBV6-5, with a tentative D call TRBD1 (5 bases). CDR1 is MNHEY, CDR2 SVGAGI, per germline. The CDR3 length is 15 residues.

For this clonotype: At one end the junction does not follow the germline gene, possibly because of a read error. CDR3 amino acids: CASSQDRSNKQFF. The CDR3 DNA reads TGTGCTAGCAGCCAGGACCGGAGCAATAAGCAGTTCTTC. The gene calls are TRBV11-2 and TRBJ2-1, with no clear D. Germline V gene lookup returns CDR1 SGHAT and CDR2 FQNNGV. The CDR3 sequence is 13 residues long.

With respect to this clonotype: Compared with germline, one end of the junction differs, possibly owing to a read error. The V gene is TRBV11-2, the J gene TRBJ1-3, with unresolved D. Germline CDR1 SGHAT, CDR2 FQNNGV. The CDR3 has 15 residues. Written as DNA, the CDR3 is TGTACCAGGACCGTTCCCAGTCTCTCTGGAAACACCATATATTTT. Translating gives CTRTVPSLSGNTIYF.

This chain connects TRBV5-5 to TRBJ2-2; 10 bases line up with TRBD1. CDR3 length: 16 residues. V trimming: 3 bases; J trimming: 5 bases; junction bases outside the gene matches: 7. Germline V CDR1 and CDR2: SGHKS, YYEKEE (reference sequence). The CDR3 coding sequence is TGTGCCAGCAGCTCCGGACAGGGGGGGGGTACCGGGGAGCTGTTTTTT. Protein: CASSSGQGGGTGELFF.

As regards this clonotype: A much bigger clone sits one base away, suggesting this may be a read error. The CDR3 sequence: CASSYRSCYEQYF. CDR3 nucleotides: TGTGCCAGCAGTTACCGCTCATGCTACGAGCAGTACTTC. J is TRBJ2-7 and V is TRBV6-5; D not certain. This CDR3 is 13 amino acids long. Germline CDR1 reads MNHEY; CDR2 reads SVGAGI. V lost 2 bases and J 3 bases, leaving 8 bases between the germline ends.

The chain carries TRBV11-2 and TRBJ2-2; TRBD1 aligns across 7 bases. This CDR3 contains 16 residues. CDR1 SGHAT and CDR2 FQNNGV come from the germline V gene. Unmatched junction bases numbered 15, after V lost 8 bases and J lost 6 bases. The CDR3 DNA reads TGTGCCAGCGAGGGGGCTAGGGCAGGCAAAGCCGGGGAGCTGTTTTTT. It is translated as CASEGARAGKAGELFF.

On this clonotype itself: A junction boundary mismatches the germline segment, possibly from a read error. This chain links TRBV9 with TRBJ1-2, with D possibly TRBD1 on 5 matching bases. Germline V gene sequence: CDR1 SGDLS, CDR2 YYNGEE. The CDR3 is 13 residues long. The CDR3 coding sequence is TGTGCCAACAGCGCGGACATCAGGAGAGGCTACACCTTC. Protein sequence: CANSADIRRGYTF.

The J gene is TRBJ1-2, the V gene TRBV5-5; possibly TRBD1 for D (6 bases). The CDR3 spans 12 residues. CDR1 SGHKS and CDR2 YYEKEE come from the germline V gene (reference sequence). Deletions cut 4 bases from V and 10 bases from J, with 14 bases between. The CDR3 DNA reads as TGTGCCAGCAGCAAAGACAGGTCCGACTACACCTTC. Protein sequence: CASSKDRSDYTF.

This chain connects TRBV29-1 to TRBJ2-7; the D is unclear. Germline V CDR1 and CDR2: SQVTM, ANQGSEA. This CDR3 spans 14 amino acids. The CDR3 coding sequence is TGCAGTGCTGTGACTTCGGCGAAAGTAGGGGAGCAGTACTTC. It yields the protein CSAVTSAKVGEQYF.

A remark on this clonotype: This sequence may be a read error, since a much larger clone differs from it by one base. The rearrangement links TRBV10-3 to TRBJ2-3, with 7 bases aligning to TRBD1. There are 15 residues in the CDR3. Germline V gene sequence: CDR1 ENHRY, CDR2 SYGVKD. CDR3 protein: CSISKGQTSTDTQYF. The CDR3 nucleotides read TGTTCCATCAGTAAGGGACAGACTAGCACAGATACGCAGTATTTT.

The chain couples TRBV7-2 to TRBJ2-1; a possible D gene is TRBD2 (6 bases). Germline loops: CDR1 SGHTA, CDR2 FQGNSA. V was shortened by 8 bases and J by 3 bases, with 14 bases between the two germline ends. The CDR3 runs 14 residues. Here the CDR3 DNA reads TGTGCCAGCCTCCGGGACTTACGCTACAATGAGCAGTTCTTC. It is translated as CASLRDLRYNEQFF.

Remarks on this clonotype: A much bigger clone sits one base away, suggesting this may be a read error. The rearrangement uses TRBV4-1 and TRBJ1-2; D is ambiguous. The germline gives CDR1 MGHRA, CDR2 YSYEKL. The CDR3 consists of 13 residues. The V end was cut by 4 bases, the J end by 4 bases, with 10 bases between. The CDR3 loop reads CASSRERTYGYTF. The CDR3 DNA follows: TGCGCCAGCAGCCGGGAGCGGACCTATGGCTACACCTTC.

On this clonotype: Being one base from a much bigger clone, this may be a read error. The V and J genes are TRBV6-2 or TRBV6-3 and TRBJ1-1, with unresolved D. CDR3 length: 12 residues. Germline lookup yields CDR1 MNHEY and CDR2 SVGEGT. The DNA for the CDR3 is TGTGCGTACAATTTTATGAACACTGGAGCTTTCTTT. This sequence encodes CAYNFMNTGAFF.

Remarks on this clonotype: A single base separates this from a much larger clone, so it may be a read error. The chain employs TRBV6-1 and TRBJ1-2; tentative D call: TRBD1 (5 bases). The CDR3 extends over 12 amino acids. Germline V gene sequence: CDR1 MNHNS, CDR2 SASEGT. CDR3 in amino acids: CSSRTLTRGYTF. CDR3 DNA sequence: TGTTCCAGCAGGACACTGACTAGAGGCTACACCTTC.

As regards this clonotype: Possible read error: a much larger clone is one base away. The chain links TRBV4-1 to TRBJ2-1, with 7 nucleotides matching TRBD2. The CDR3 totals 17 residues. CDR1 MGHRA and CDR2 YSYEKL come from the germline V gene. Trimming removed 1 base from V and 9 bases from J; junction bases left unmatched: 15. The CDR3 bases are TGCGCCAGCAGCCAAGCGGTCCAGGCTAACGGGAGGACTGAGCAGTTCTTC. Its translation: CASSQAVQANGRTEQFF.

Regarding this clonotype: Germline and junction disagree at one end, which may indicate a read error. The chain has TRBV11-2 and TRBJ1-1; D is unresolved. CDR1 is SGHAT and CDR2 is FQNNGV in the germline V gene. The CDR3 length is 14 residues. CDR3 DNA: TGTGCTAGCGGCTTGTTGGCTCACCAGACTGAAGCTTTCTTC. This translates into CASGLLAHQTEAFF.

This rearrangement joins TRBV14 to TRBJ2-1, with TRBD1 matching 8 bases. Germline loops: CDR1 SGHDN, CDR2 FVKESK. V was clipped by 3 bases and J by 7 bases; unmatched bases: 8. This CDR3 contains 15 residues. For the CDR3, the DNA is TGTGCCAGCAGCCATGCACAGGGGGTGCCGAATGAGCAGTTCTTC. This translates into CASSHAQGVPNEQFF.

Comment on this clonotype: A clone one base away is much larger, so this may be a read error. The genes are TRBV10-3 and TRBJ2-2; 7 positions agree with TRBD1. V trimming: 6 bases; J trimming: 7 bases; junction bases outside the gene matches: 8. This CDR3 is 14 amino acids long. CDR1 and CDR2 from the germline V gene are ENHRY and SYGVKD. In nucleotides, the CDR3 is TGTGCCATCAGCCTGGACAGGAGGTACGGGGAGCTGTTTTTT. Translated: CAISLDRRYGELFF.

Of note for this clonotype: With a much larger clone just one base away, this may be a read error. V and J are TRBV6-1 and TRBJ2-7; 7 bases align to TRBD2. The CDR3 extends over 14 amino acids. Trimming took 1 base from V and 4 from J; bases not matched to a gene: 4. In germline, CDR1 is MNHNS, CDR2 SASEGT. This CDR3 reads CASSEVAGLYEQYF. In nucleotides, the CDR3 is TGTGCCAGCAGTGAAGTAGCGGGTCTGTACGAGCAGTACTTC.

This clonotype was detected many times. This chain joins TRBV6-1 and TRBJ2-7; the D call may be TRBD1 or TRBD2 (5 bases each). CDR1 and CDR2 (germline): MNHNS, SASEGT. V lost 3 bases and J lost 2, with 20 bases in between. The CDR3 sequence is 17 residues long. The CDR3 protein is CASSDPSGGRIPYEQYF. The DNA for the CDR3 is TGTGCCAGCAGTGACCCAAGTGGGGGTAGAATACCCTACGAGCAGTACTTC.

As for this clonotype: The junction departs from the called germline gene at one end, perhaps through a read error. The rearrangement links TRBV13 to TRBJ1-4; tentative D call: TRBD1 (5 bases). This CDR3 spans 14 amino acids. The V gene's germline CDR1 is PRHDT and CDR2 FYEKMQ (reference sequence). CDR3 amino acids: CDSSLGARNEKLFF. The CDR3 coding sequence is TGTGACAGCAGCTTAGGGGCTCGTAATGAAAAACTGTTTTTT.

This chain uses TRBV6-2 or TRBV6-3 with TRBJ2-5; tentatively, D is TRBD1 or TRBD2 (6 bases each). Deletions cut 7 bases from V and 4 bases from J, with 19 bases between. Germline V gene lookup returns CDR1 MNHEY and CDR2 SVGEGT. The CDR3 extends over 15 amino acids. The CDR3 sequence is CASKPPGGARETQYF. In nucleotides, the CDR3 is TGTGCCAGCAAGCCCCCCGGGGGCGCTCGAGAGACCCAGTACTTC.

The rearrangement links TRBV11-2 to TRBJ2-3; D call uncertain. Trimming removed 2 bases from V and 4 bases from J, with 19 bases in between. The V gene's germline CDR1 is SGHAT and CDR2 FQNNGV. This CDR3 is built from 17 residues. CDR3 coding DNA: TGTGCCAGCAGCTTATTAGAGGCAGGATTCCTCGCAGATACGCAGTATTTT. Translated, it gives CASSLLEAGFLADTQYF.

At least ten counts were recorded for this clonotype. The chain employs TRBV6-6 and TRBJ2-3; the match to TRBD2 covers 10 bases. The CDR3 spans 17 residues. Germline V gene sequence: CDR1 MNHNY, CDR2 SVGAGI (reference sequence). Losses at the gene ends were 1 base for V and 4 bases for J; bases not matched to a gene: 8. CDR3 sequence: CASSYWSSGSESDTQYF. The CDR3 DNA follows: TGTGCCAGCAGTTACTGGTCTAGCGGGAGCGAATCAGATACGCAGTATTTT.

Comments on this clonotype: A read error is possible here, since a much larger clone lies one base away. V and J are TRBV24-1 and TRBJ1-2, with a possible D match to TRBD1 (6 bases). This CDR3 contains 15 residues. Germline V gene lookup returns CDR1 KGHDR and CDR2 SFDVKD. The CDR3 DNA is TGTGCCACCAGTGACTCCGACAGGCCTAACTATGGCTACTCCTTC. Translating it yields CATSDSDRPNYGYSF.

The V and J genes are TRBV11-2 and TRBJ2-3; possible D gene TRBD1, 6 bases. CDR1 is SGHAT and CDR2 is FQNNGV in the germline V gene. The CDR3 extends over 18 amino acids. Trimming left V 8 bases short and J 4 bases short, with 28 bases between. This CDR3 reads CASGQGNLGHGAADTQYF. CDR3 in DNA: TGTGCCAGCGGCCAGGGGAATTTGGGACATGGGGCGGCAGATACGCAGTATTTT.